The 29 T cell receptor beta chains given below trace back to one sample, sequenced in a study of CD8 T cells in ankylosing spondylitis. TCRdb ran MiXCR on the 5' RACE reads and lists one entry per CDR3 protein. The sample includes about 160,000 distinct CDR3 sequences, approximately 16% of them seen just once. Sequenced material: blood, either unsorted or a sorted T cell fraction (not recorded which). These receptors all stem from a male donor with ankylosing spondylitis or in good health (not recorded which).

As concerns this clonotype: Sequence at one end of the junction differs from germline and may be a read error. The J gene is TRBJ1-1, the V gene TRBV4-2; 7 nucleotides agree with TRBD1. Per the germline V gene, CDR1 is LGHNA and CDR2 is YNFKEQ. The CDR3 has 14 amino acids. CDR3 sequence reads: CASSQEGGTTGAFF. CDR3 nucleotides: TGTGCCAGCAGCCAAGAAGGGGGCACGACTGGAGCTTTCTTT.

V and J are TRBV3-1 and TRBJ2-7; D remains ambiguous. Per germline, CDR1 LGHDT and CDR2 YNNKEL (reference sequence). This CDR3 has 14 residues. V lost 4 bases to trimming and J lost 2 bases, with 12 bases between them. The CDR3 nucleotides are TGTGCCAGCAGCCCTAGAGGTGGGCCCTACGAGCAGTACTTC. Translating it yields CASSPRGGPYEQYF.

Remarks on this clonotype: Given a much more abundant clone one base away, this may be a read error. This chain connects TRBV28 to TRBJ2-3, with 11 bases identical to TRBD2. The length of the CDR3 is 15 residues. Germline lookup yields CDR1 MDHEN and CDR2 SYDVKM. CDR3 sequence (DNA): TGTGCCAGCAGTTCTAGCGGGAGGAGCACAGATAGGCAGTATTTT. Protein: CASSSSGRSTDRQYF.

Ten or more counts support this clonotype. Because the CDR3's place on the DNA is in doubt, the DNA is left out and the CDR3 is given as listed by TCRdb. V and J are TRBV20-1 and TRBJ2-1; TRBD2 reflects the table's D call only, with no check against the DNA. The CDR3 has 14 amino acids, counting both end residues. CDR1 is DFQATT, CDR2 SNEGSKA, per germline (reference sequence). The CDR3 sequence: CSTSGLASYNEQFF.

V is TRBV10-1 and J is TRBJ2-3; D remains unclear. This CDR3 region has 15 residues. CDR1 is WNHNN and CDR2 is SYGVQD in the germline V gene (reference sequence). The ends were cut back, 4 bases at V and 5 bases at J, with 16 bases in the middle. CDR3 residues: CASSGSRTLRDTQYF. The CDR3 DNA follows: TGCGCCAGCAGTGGCTCGCGTACCCTAAGAGATACGCAGTATTTT.

This clonotype was seen many times. V is TRBV10-2 and J is TRBJ2-6; possibly TRBD2 for D (6 bases). The CDR3 is 15 amino acids. Germline CDR1 is WSHSY and CDR2 is SAAADI. Trimming cost V 3 bases and J 2 bases, with 8 bases left between them. CDR3 sequence reads: CASSEGEAGANVLTF. The DNA for the CDR3 is TGCGCCAGCAGTGAAGGGGAGGCTGGGGCCAACGTCCTGACTTTC.

This clonotype was found a few times. The V gene is TRBV2, the J gene TRBJ2-2; tentatively, D is TRBD2 (6 bases). Germline-derived CDR1 and CDR2 are SNHLY and FYNNEI. The ends were cut back, 7 bases at V and 2 bases at J, with 11 bases in the middle. The CDR3 sequence is 14 residues long. The CDR3 coding sequence is TGTGCCAGCACCGGGACTTTAAACACCGGGGAGCTGTTTTTT. Its protein is CASTGTLNTGELFF.

This clonotype was found many times. The chain carries TRBV6-1 and TRBJ2-2, with 8 bases matching TRBD2. There are 16 residues in the CDR3. The J segment lost 7 bases and the V segment lost 6 bases, leaving 13 bases of the junction unmatched. The germline V gene has CDR1 MNHNS and CDR2 SASEGT. CDR3 DNA sequence: TGTGCCAGCAGCATCCTCGCGGGAGGAGATAACGGGGAGCTGTTTTTT. Amino acids: CASSILAGGDNGELFF.

This clonotype has only a few counts. The rearrangement joins TRBV5-1 to TRBJ2-7, with a tentative D call TRBD1 (5 bases). Between the trimmed V and J ends, which lost 4 bases and 5 bases, there was a span of 16 bases. This CDR3 region has 14 residues. Germline lookup yields CDR1 SGHRS and CDR2 YFSETQ. CDR3 protein: CASSASTAGNEQYF. CDR3 bases: TGCGCCAGCAGCGCGTCGACAGCCGGCAACGAGCAGTACTTC.

This clonotype turned up a few times. V gene TRBV19 combines with J gene TRBJ2-1; 9 nucleotides align to TRBD1. The V gene's germline CDR1 is LNHDA and CDR2 SQIVND (reference sequence). After removal of 3 bases from V and 1 base from J, the junction contained 4 bases not matched to a gene. The CDR3 is 16 residues long. This CDR3 reads CASSIQGQGSYNEQFF. The CDR3 DNA reads TGTGCCAGTAGTATTCAGGGACAGGGTTCCTACAATGAGCAGTTCTTC. The full variable domain, rest sourced from reference TRBV19 and TRBJ2-1, is DGGITQSPKYLFRKEGQNVTLSCEQNLNHDAMYWYRQDPGQGLRLIYYSQIVNDFQKGDIAEGYSVSREKKESFPLTVTSAQKNPTAFYLCASSIQGQGSYNEQFFGPGTRLTVL.

The chain couples TRBV3-1 to TRBJ1-2; a possible D gene is TRBD1 (5 bases). V lost 4 bases and J 2 bases, leaving 20 bases between the germline ends. Germline assignment: CDR1 LGHDT and CDR2 YNNKEL (reference sequence). The CDR3 runs to 17 residues. CDR3 protein: CASSRPNPGPQNYGYTF. For the CDR3, the DNA is TGTGCCAGCAGCCGTCCGAATCCGGGACCCCAGAACTATGGCTACACCTTC.

This clonotype was seen a handful of times. The chain links TRBV19 to TRBJ1-3, with TRBD1 matching 9 bases. Trimming cost V 5 bases and J 2 bases; bases outside gene matches: 4. Germline V gene data show CDR1 as LNHDA and CDR2 as SQIVND (reference sequence). This CDR3 contains 15 residues. The CDR3 spells CASSPRDRAGNTIYF. For the CDR3, the DNA is TGTGCCAGTAGTCCGCGGGACAGGGCTGGAAACACCATATATTTT.

The chain employs TRBV3-1 and TRBJ1-5; no firm D call. The V end was cut by 0 bases, the J end by 0 bases, with 0 bases between. Germline V lookup: CDR1 LGHDT, CDR2 YNNKEL (reference sequence). The CDR3 contains 13 residues. The CDR3: CASSQDSNQPQHF. The CDR3 region has the DNA TGTGCCAGCAGCCAAGATAGCAATCAGCCCCAGCATTTT.

The V gene is TRBV30, the J gene TRBJ1-2; D gene unclear. The CDR3 is made up of 16 amino acids. Germline values: CDR1 GTSNPN, CDR2 SVGIG (reference sequence). V was pared by 3 bases and J by 6 bases, with 23 bases between. The CDR3 nucleotides are TGTGCCTGGAGCGCCTTTGGGGATAGGAAGCGGGATGGCTACACCTTC. Translated: CAWSAFGDRKRDGYTF.

This clonotype was observed a handful of times. The CDR3 region has the DNA TGTGCCAGCAGCCAAGATCGGCTAGCGGTGAACACCGGGGAGCTGTTTTTT. The encoded protein is CASSQDRLAVNTGELFF. The V call is TRBV4-2, the J call TRBJ2-2; 7 nucleotides align to TRBD2. J was trimmed by 1 base and V by 0 bases; bases with no gene match: 5. Germline V gene sequence: CDR1 LGHNA, CDR2 YNFKEQ. This CDR3 region has 17 residues.

This rearrangement joins TRBV28 to TRBJ1-5; perhaps TRBD1 as D (5 bases). The V end lost 10 bases, the J end lost 6 bases, and 16 bases lay between the germline ends. CDR1 and CDR2 from the germline V gene are MDHEN and SYDVKM. The CDR3 covers 13 residues. CDR3 in amino acids: CATLGAGGQPQHF. The CDR3 coding sequence is TGTGCCACCCTAGGGGCGGGAGGTCAGCCCCAGCATTTT. The full variable domain, in which reference TRBV28 and TRBJ1-5 provide the parts outside the CDR3, is DVKVTQSSRYLVKRTGEKVFLECVQDMDHENMFWYRQDPGLGLRLIYFSYDVKMKEKGDIPEGYSVSREKKERFSLILESASTNQTSMYLCATLGAGGQPQHFGDGTRLSIL.

This clonotype showed up many times. The genes are TRBV29-1 and TRBJ2-7, with 9 bases matching TRBD1. V lost 6 bases to trimming and J lost 2 bases; unmatched junction nucleotides: 8. This CDR3 comprises 14 residues. The germline V gene has CDR1 SQVTM and CDR2 ANQGSEA. The CDR3 protein is CSVHRGPRTYEQYF. Written as DNA, the CDR3 is TGCAGCGTCCACAGGGGGCCCAGGACCTACGAGCAGTACTTC.

The J gene is TRBJ2-1, the V gene TRBV7-9; 7 nucleotides match TRBD1. V gave up 1 base and J gave up 8 bases; unmatched junction bases: 2. Germline CDR1 and CDR2: SEHNR and FQNEAQ (reference sequence). This CDR3 is built from 13 residues. CDR3 in DNA: TGTGCCAGCAGCTTAGACAGGGGCGATGAGCAGTTCTTC. This translates into CASSLDRGDEQFF.

The chain joins TRBV7-9 to TRBJ1-5, with a tentative D call TRBD1 (5 bases). Trimming shortened V by 5 bases and J by 5 bases, and 10 bases separated the two germline ends. The germline CDR1 and CDR2 sequences are SEHNR and FQNEAQ (reference sequence). The CDR3 runs to 13 residues. The CDR3 sequence: CASSRSGDQPQHF. For the CDR3, the DNA is TGTGCCAGCAGCCGCTCGGGGGATCAGCCCCAGCATTTT.

In its sample, this clonotype was seen many times. The chain combines TRBV29-1 with TRBJ2-1, with 7 bases identical to TRBD1. CDR3 length: 13 amino acids. The trim removed 3 bases at V and 2 bases at J, leaving 1 base unmatched. Germline assignment: CDR1 SQVTM and CDR2 ANQGSEA. This CDR3 is CSVETGTYNEQFF. CDR3 coding DNA: TGCAGCGTTGAGACAGGGACCTACAATGAGCAGTTCTTC.

The chain has TRBV5-1 and TRBJ2-1, with no clear D. The CDR3 covers 16 residues. Trimming left V 6 bases short and J 1 base short, with 17 bases between. Germline CDR1 reads SGHRS; CDR2 reads YFSETQ. CDR3 sequence: CASTPTATVSYNEQFF. In DNA form, the CDR3 reads TGCGCCAGCACCCCGACCGCTACGGTTTCCTACAATGAGCAGTTCTTC.

The chain employs TRBV5-1 and TRBJ2-7, with 9 bases fitting TRBD1. Germline V gives CDR1 SGHRS, CDR2 YFSETQ. The CDR3 is 13 residues long. The V and J ends lost 6 bases and 2 bases, in that order; junction bases with no gene match: 3. This CDR3 reads CASKRTGAYEQYF. DNA for the CDR3: TGCGCCAGCAAAAGGACAGGGGCCTACGAGCAGTACTTC.

Comment on this clonotype: A much larger clonotype is one base distant, so this may be a read error. The CDR3 reads CASSFGREGAYNVQFF. The CDR3 coding sequence is TGCGCCAGCAGCTTCGGGCGGGAGGGGGCCTACAATGTGCAGTTCTTC. The V call is TRBV5-1, the J call TRBJ2-1; TRBD2 matches 9 bases. Germline lookup yields CDR1 SGHRS and CDR2 YFSETQ. This CDR3 has 16 amino acids.

The sample holds many counts of this clonotype. CDR3 sequence reads: CASSPRQDGYTF. CDR3 nucleotides: TGTGCCAGCAGCCCCCGACAGGACGGCTACACCTTC. The genes are TRBV6-5 and TRBJ1-2; TRBD1 might be the D (6 bases). CDR1 is MNHEY and CDR2 is SVGAGI in the germline V gene. The ends were cut back, 6 bases at V and 8 bases at J, with 13 bases in the middle. The CDR3 spans 12 residues.

This rearrangement joins TRBV19 to TRBJ2-1; D ambiguous. The CDR3 has 13 amino acids. Germline assignment: CDR1 LNHDA and CDR2 SQIVND (reference sequence). The ends were cut back, 1 base at V and 9 bases at J, with 10 bases in the middle. CDR3 protein: CASSIARAGEQFF. The CDR3 DNA reads as TGTGCCAGTAGTATAGCAAGGGCTGGTGAGCAGTTCTTC.

This chain joins TRBV28 and TRBJ2-1; D might be TRBD2 (6 bases). The CDR3 is made up of 17 amino acids. The germline gives CDR1 MDHEN, CDR2 SYDVKM. The ends were cut back, 8 bases at V and 2 bases at J, with 22 bases in the middle. CDR3 bases: TGTGCCAGCCCCCCTCCGGCCGTCGCGGGGACCTACAATGAGCAGTTCTTC. Its translation is CASPPPAVAGTYNEQFF.

The chain combines TRBV5-1 with TRBJ2-7; maybe TRBD1 (6 bases). This CDR3 region has 14 residues. V was cut by 1 base and J by 6 bases, with 14 bases left in between. Germline assignment: CDR1 SGHRS and CDR2 YFSETQ. The CDR3 reads CASSLRQDGGEQYF. Written as DNA, the CDR3 is TGCGCCAGCAGCTTGAGACAGGACGGAGGCGAGCAGTACTTC.

V gene TRBV6-2 or TRBV6-3 combines with J gene TRBJ2-5, with D tentatively TRBD2 (6 bases). Trimming pared 6 bases from V and 1 base from J, leaving 15 bases between. In germline, CDR1 is MNHEY, CDR2 SVGEGT. The CDR3 is made up of 15 amino acids. In nucleotides, the CDR3 is TGTGCCAGCAGCTTTAGCGGACCCGTCCAAGAGACCCAGTACTTC. Translated: CASSFSGPVQETQYF.

The chain combines TRBV6-1 with TRBJ1-6; D is unresolved. The CDR3 length is 16 residues. Trimming pared 3 bases from V and 5 bases from J, leaving 14 bases between. CDR1 MNHNS and CDR2 SASEGT come from the germline V gene. Written as DNA, the CDR3 is TGTGCCAGCAGTGATCTGATCCGCGGGAATAATTCACCCCTCCACTTT. Translating gives CASSDLIRGNNSPLHF.